These 17 T cell receptor beta chains originate from one sample sequenced in a study of Graves' ophthalmopathy and Graves' hyperthyroidism. Investigators amplified TCR beta CDR3 regions from RNA transcripts. The first-round RT-PCR employed HTBI primers together with the Qiagen OneStep RT-PCR kit. A multiplex PCR was then performed as the second round. One entry per CDR3 protein, called by TCRdb with MiXCR from the multiplex PCR reads. Of a few hundred thousand distinct CDR3 sequences in the sample, about 35% were seen once. The specimen was peripheral blood or thyroid tissue (not recorded which). The receptors stem from an adult man with Graves' hyperthyroidism.

In its sample, this clonotype was seen many times. V usage is TRBV20-1 and J usage is TRBJ2-5; D call uncertain. CDR1 and CDR2 from the germline V gene are DFQATT and SNEGSKA (reference sequence). V lost 3 bases and J 5 bases, leaving 7 bases between the germline ends. The CDR3 sequence is 11 residues long. The CDR3 is CSARGRETQYF. The CDR3, as DNA: TGCAGTGCTAGGGGCCGGGAGACCCAGTACTTC.

This clonotype was found a few times. In nucleotides, the CDR3 is TGTGCCAGCAGTTTCGGGGACTCGCTTTTTGTGTCCGGGGAGCTGTTTTTT. Translation: CASSFGDSLFVSGELFF. V and J are TRBV28 and TRBJ2-2, with D perhaps matching TRBD2 (6 bases). Trimming pared 3 bases from V and 6 bases from J, leaving 20 bases between. CDR1 and CDR2 (germline): MDHEN, SYDVKM. CDR3 size: 17 residues.

The V gene is TRBV7-2, the J gene TRBJ2-7, with 10 bases identical to TRBD2. Germline V gene lookup returns CDR1 SGHTA and CDR2 FQGNSA. V lost 6 bases and J lost 7; bases outside the gene matches: 9. CDR3 length: 14 residues. DNA of the CDR3: TGTGCCAGCAGAGTAGCGGGAGGTTACAATGAGCAGTACTTC. Its protein is CASRVAGGYNEQYF. The whole variable domain, filled in from reference TRBV7-2 and TRBJ2-7, reads GAGVSQSPSNKVTEKGKDVELRCDPISGHTALYWYRQSLGQGLEFLIYFQGNSAPDKSGLPSDRFSAERTGGSVSTLTIQRTQQEDSAVYLCASRVAGGYNEQYFGPGTRLTVT.

In this sample, this clonotype turned up a few times. J is TRBJ2-3 and V is TRBV2, with D possibly matching TRBD1 (5 bases). The germline V and J ends were trimmed by 7 bases and 0 bases, with 14 bases remaining between them. CDR3 length equals 15 residues. In germline, CDR1 is SNHLY, CDR2 FYNNEI. The chain's CDR3 is CASNRQSVSTDTQYF. For the CDR3, the DNA is TGTGCCAGCAACCGACAGTCCGTTAGCACAGATACGCAGTATTTT. Drawing the rest from reference TRBV2 and TRBJ2-3, the complete variable domain is EPEVTQTPSHQVTQMGQEVILRCVPISNHLYFYWYRQILGQKVEFLVSFYNNEISEKSEIFDDQFSVERPDGSNFTLKIRSTKLEDSAMYFCASNRQSVSTDTQYFGPGTRLTVL.

This clonotype came up a few times. The rearrangement uses TRBV19 and TRBJ2-7; 7 positions match TRBD2. The germline gives CDR1 LNHDA, CDR2 SQIVND (reference sequence). Losses at the gene ends were 4 bases for V and 3 bases for J; bases not matched to a gene: 6. This CDR3 region has 14 residues. The CDR3: CASSKSGALYEQYF. In DNA form, the CDR3 reads TGTGCCAGTAGTAAGAGCGGGGCCCTCTACGAGCAGTACTTC. Looking up the rest from reference TRBV19 and TRBJ2-7 gives the full variable domain: DGGITQSPKYLFRKEGQNVTLSCEQNLNHDAMYWYRQDPGQGLRLIYYSQIVNDFQKGDIAEGYSVSREKKESFPLTVTSAQKNPTAFYLCASSKSGALYEQYFGPGTRLTVT.

V usage is TRBV7-9 and J usage is TRBJ2-3, with D possibly TRBD2 on 5 matching bases. The CDR3 totals 15 residues. CDR1 and CDR2 (germline): SEHNR, FQNEAQ (reference sequence). Trimming removed 3 bases at V and 2 bases at J, with 12 bases between. The CDR3: CASSFAGSFTDTQYF. The CDR3 nucleotides are TGTGCCAGCAGCTTCGCGGGTTCTTTCACAGATACGCAGTATTTT.

This clonotype was detected once. A read error may be the cause here, since a much bigger clone is one base away. The chain is built from TRBV7-2 and TRBJ1-5; D gene ambiguous. CDR1 and CDR2 from the germline V gene are SGHTA and FQGNSA. The length of the CDR3 is 16 residues. CDR3 DNA: TGTGCCAGCGGCTTAGGCAGAGCAAATAGCAATCAGCCCCAGCATTTT. Translated: CASGLGRANSNQPQHF. Full variable domain (missing parts from reference TRBV7-2 and TRBJ1-5): GAGVSQSPSNKVTEKGKDVELRCDPISGHTALYWYRQSLGQGLEFLIYFQGNSAPDKSGLPSDRFSAERTGGSVSTLTIQRTQQEDSAVYLCASGLGRANSNQPQHFGDGTRLSIL.

This clonotype was counted many times. This chain links TRBV7-2 with TRBJ2-2; D is unresolved. Trimming took off 7 bases at V and 4 bases at J, with 13 bases between the two ends. The CDR3 runs to 14 residues. The germline V gene encodes CDR1 SGHTA and CDR2 FQGNSA. The CDR3 DNA reads TGTGCCAGCACCCTCGGACCGCTCACCGGGGAGCTGTTTTTT. It yields the protein CASTLGPLTGELFF. Supplemented by reference TRBV7-2 and TRBJ2-2, the full variable domain reads GAGVSQSPSNKVTEKGKDVELRCDPISGHTALYWYRQSLGQGLEFLIYFQGNSAPDKSGLPSDRFSAERTGGSVSTLTIQRTQQEDSAVYLCASTLGPLTGELFFGEGSRLTVL.

This chain uses TRBV11-1 with TRBJ1-2, with 12 positions matching TRBD1. The CDR3 covers 17 residues. The V segment lost 2 bases and the J segment 8 bases; nucleotides outside the gene matches: 12. Germline CDR1 is SGHAT and CDR2 is FQDESV (reference sequence). The CDR3 region has the DNA TGTGCCAGCAGCTTACGACTAGCGGGACAGGGGGCGACCGGCTACACCTTC. It encodes CASSLRLAGQGATGYTF.

Of note for this clonotype: A junction boundary mismatches the germline segment, possibly from a read error. This rearrangement joins TRBV12-3 or TRBV12-4 to TRBJ1-3; D may be TRBD1 (5 bases). The CDR3 is 14 residues long. CDR3 bases: TGTGCCTGCAGTTTGGCAGGGTCTGGAAACACCATATATTTT. Its protein product is CACSLAGSGNTIYF.

This clonotype was counted only a few times. V usage is TRBV6-1 and J usage is TRBJ1-5, with D uncertain. The germline CDR1 and CDR2 sequences are MNHNS and SASEGT. The CDR3 contains 15 residues. V was clipped by 1 base and J by 3 bases, with 10 bases between them. Here the CDR3 reads CASSEGGRVNQPQHF. The CDR3 nucleotides read TGTGCCAGCAGTGAAGGAGGCAGAGTCAATCAGCCCCAGCATTTT.

The chain carries TRBV19 and TRBJ1-2, with a tentative D call TRBD1 (6 bases). The CDR3 contains 13 residues. The germline CDR1 and CDR2 sequences are LNHDA and SQIVND (reference sequence). V lost 4 bases to trimming and J lost 7 bases, with 13 bases between them. The chain's CDR3 is CASSNYRDAGYTF. The CDR3 region has the DNA TGTGCCAGTAGTAATTACAGGGACGCTGGCTACACCTTC.

The chain employs TRBV18 and TRBJ2-5; weak D call: TRBD1 (5 bases). Germline lookup yields CDR1 KGHSH and CDR2 LQKENI. This CDR3 region has 14 residues. Trimming left V 5 bases short and J 5 bases short, with 15 bases between. CDR3 loop: CASSSIPKGETQYF. The CDR3 coding sequence is TGTGCCAGCTCATCCATCCCAAAGGGGGAGACCCAGTACTTC.

This clonotype was recorded at least ten times. The genes are TRBV24-1 and TRBJ1-2; 10 nucleotides agree with TRBD1. With V trimmed by 7 bases and J by 8 bases, 9 bases remained unmatched. The CDR3 covers 14 residues. CDR1 is KGHDR, CDR2 SFDVKD, per germline. Written as DNA, the CDR3 is TGTGCCACCAGCGCCCCGGGACAGGGGTTCGGCTACACCTTC. Residues: CATSAPGQGFGYTF.

This clonotype was detected many times. This rearrangement joins TRBV5-8 to TRBJ2-6; D not certain. Trimming stripped 4 bases from V and 2 bases from J, with 7 bases between. The germline V gene has CDR1 SGHTS and CDR2 YDEGEE. The CDR3 has 14 amino acids. The CDR3 DNA reads TGTGCCAGCAGCCGTGAAACTGGGGCCAACGTCCTGACTTTC. This gives the protein CASSRETGANVLTF.

Regarding this clonotype: Just one base apart from a much larger clone, this may be a read error. In this CDR3 the conserved last residue, phenylalanine or tryptophan, is missing, so a read error is likely. This chain uses TRBV7-2 with TRBJ1-1, with 7 bases aligning to TRBD1. The length of the CDR3 is 12 residues. Germline V gene lookup returns CDR1 SGHTA and CDR2 FQGNSA. V lost 3 bases and J lost 11; bases outside the gene matches: 6. This chain's CDR3 is CASSFEDRDAFL. CDR3 bases: TGTGCCAGCAGCTTTGAAGACAGGGATGCTTTCCTT.

The sample holds many counts of this clonotype. This chain connects TRBV20-1 to TRBJ1-3; D is uncertain. Germline loops: CDR1 DFQATT, CDR2 SNEGSKA (reference sequence). Trimming took 2 bases from V and 2 from J, leaving 7 bases between them. The length of the CDR3 is 13 residues. CDR3 DNA: TGCAGTGCTAGAACCACAGCTGGAAACACCATATATTTT. Translated, it gives CSARTTAGNTIYF.